The entry that follows covers one T cell receptor beta chain sequence. Its antigen is not identified. Trimming removed 7 bases from V and 5 bases from J; junction bases left unmatched: 8. The CDR3 spans 13 residues. CDR1 and CDR2 (germline): SQVTM, ANQGSEA. TCRdb called the 5' RACE reads again in MiXCR, with one record for every CDR3 protein. The profile shows approximately 130,000 distinct CDR3 sequences, roughly 9% of them singletons. The sample is drawn from a study of CD8 T cells in ankylosing spondylitis. Study outcomes and limitations: The authors found the disease-linked clones to be CD8+ and relatively rare in peripheral blood.

The V call is TRBV29-1, the J call TRBJ2-1; 7 nucleotides agree with TRBD2. The material sequenced was blood, either unsorted or a sorted T cell fraction (not recorded which). The sequence derives from a male donor with ankylosing spondylitis or in good health (not recorded which). The CDR3 DNA sequence: TGCAGCGCCGCCGGGACTATCGACAATGAGCAGTTCTTC. As protein: CSAAGTIDNEQFF.